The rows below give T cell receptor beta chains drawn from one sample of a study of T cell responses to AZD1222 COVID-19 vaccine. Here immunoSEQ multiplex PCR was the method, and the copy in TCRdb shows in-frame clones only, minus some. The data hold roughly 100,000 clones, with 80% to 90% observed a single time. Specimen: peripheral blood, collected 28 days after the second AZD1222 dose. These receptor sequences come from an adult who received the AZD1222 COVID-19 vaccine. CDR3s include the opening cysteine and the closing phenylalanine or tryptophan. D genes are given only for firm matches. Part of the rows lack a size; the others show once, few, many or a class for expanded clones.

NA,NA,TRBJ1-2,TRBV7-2,TGTGCCAGCAGCCCCCGGTCGGGGTTAGCTAACTATGGCTACACCTTC,CASSPRSGLANYGYTF
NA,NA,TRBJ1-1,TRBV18,TGTGCCAGCTCCAAGGCGGAGGGGAACACTGAAGCTTTCTTT,CASSKAEGNTEAFF
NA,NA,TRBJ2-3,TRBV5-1,TGCGCCAGCAGCTTCGAAGAGGGTTTCACAGATACGCAGTATTTT,CASSFEEGFTDTQYF
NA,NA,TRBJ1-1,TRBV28,TGTGCCAGCAGTCTGCCGGTCAGGGGTGACACTGAAGCTTTCTTT,CASSLPVRGDTEAFF
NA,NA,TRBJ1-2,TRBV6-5,TGTGCCAGCAGGGCCGGGGGCTATGGCTACACCTTC,CASRAGGYGYTF
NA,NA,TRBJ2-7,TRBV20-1,TGCAGTGCTAGTGGGAGGTATGGGGAGCAGTACTTC,CSASGRYGEQYF
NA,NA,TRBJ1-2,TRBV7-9,TGTGCCAGCAGCCCTCCGGAGATCTATGGCTACACCTTC,CASSPPEIYGYTF
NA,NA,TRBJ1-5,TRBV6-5,TGTGCCAGCAGATCTTCGGGGAATAGCAATCAGCCCCAGCATTTT,CASRSSGNSNQPQHF
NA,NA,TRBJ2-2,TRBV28,TGTGCCAGCAGACCCTCTAGGAACACCGGGGAGCTGTTTTTT,CASRPSRNTGELFF
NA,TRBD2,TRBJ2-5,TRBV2,TGTGCCAGCAGATCGGGCGGACTAGCGGGAGATTGGGAGACCCAGTACTTC,CASRSGGLAGDWETQYF
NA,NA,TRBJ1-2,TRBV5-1,TGCGCCAGCAGGCCCCCGACACAGAACTATGGCTACACCTTC,CASRPPTQNYGYTF
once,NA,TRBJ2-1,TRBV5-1,TGCGCCAGCAGCTTGGGGACAGACCTATCCTACAATGAGCAGTTCTTC,CASSLGTDLSYNEQFF
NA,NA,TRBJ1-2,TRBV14,TGTGCCAGCAGCCAAGTCGGGGCCGGGCCCTATGGCTACACCTTC,CASSQVGAGPYGYTF
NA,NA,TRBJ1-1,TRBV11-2,TGTGCCAGCAGCTTAATTTACGGCGCCCCGAACACTGAAGCTTTCTTT,CASSLIYGAPNTEAFF
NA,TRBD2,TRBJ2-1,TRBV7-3,TGTGCCAGCAGCTCGGGGACTAGCGTGGGCAATGAGCAGTTCTTC,CASSSGTSVGNEQFF
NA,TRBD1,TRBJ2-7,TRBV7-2,TGTGCCAGCAGGCCGACAGGGACCTCCTACGAGCAGTACTTC,CASRPTGTSYEQYF
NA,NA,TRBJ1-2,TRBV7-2,TGTGCCAGCAGCTTAAACCGCGACTATGGCTACACCTTC,CASSLNRDYGYTF
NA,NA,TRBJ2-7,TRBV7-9,TGTGCCAGCGGGGTTGTGCAAGAGTACGAGCAGTACTTC,CASGVVQEYEQYF
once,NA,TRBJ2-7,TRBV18,TGTGCCAGCTCACCCGATCTCCACGAGCAGTACTTC,CASSPDLHEQYF
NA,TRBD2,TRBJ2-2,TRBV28,TGTGCCAGCAGTTTATCTGGCGGGAGTGCCGGGGAGCTGTTTTTT,CASSLSGGSAGELFF
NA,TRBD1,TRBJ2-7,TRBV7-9,TGTGCCAGCAGCTTAGTTCCAGGGGGCGGTCACGAGCAGTACTTC,CASSLVPGGGHEQYF
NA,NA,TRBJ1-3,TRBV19,TGTGCCAGTAGTATTGGGCAGAGCAACACCATATATTTT,CASSIGQSNTIYF
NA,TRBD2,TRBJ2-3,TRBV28,TGTGCCAGCAGCCCAGCCGGGACTAGCGGGACAGATACGCAGTATTTT,CASSPAGTSGTDTQYF
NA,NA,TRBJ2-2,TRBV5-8,TGTGCCAGCAGCCTTAGACGCACCGGGGAGCTGTTTTTT,CASSLRRTGELFF